The T cell receptor (beta chain) described here comes from a study of Graves' ophthalmopathy and Graves' hyperthyroidism. Whole-study context: Being free of ophthalmopathy for 18 months of follow-up defined stable hyperthyroidism. Study-level findings and limits: Most expanded clonotypes from thyroid (those above 0.001 frequency) were also found in blood.

The authors enrolled newly diagnosed hyperthyroidism patients aged 18 to 65 with under 2 months' duration. Diagnostic conclusions were grounded in clinical symptoms, serum thyroxine, TRAb, thyroid ultrasound and orbital computed tomography. Germline V gives CDR1 WSHSY, CDR2 SAAADI. The CDR3 consists of 13 residues. The V end lost 6 bases, the J end lost 13 bases, and 16 bases lay between the germline ends. As the template, RNA transcripts were used to amplify TCR beta CDR3 regions. HTBI primers primed a first-round RT-PCR, and a second-round multiplex PCR followed. Via MiXCR, TCRdb re-called the multiplex PCR reads, giving one row per CDR3 protein. The repertoire holds more than 1,000,000 distinct CDR3 sequences, with about 35% as singletons. About this clonotype: Its antigen is unknown.

The sample taken for sequencing was peripheral blood or thyroid tissue (not recorded which). The origin of this receptor is an adult man with Graves' hyperthyroidism. This chain uses TRBV10-2 with TRBJ1-6; TRBD1 is a possible D gene (5 bases). Here the CDR3 DNA reads TGCGCCAGCAGGGTTAGGGGAGGAGTGCCCCTCCACTTT. This gives the protein CASRVRGGVPLHF.